The 31 T cell receptor beta chains reported below all come from one sample, sequenced in a study of technical replicates of blood from a few donors. The protocol was immunoSEQ multiplex PCR, while the TCRdb copy is restricted to in-frame clones and leaves out a portion. The sample lists about 79,000 clones; approximately 94% were seen once. The sample consisted of T cells isolated from PBMCs. All receptors derive from a human donor in good health.

V and J are TRBV27 and TRBJ1-5, with 7 bases aligning to TRBD1. The V gene end was trimmed by 9 bases and the J gene end by 4 bases; junction bases not matched to a gene: 3. CDR3 length equals 12 residues. Germline assignment: CDR1 MNHEY and CDR2 SMNVEV (reference sequence). DNA for the CDR3: TGTGCCAGTATGACAGGGAATCAGCCCCAGCATTTT. As protein: CASMTGNQPQHF.

A single count supports this clone. The V and J genes are TRBV11-2 and TRBJ1-1; 10 nucleotides agree with TRBD1. CDR1 is SGHAT, CDR2 FQNNGV, per germline. The V and J ends lost 1 base and 5 bases, in that order; junction bases with no gene match: 7. The CDR3 is made up of 16 amino acids. The CDR3 loop is CASSLGRQGAGTEAFF. In DNA, the CDR3 is TGTGCCAGCAGCTTAGGCCGACAGGGGGCTGGGACTGAAGCTTTCTTT.

The genes are TRBV2 and TRBJ1-5, with 8 bases identical to TRBD1. Germline V CDR1 and CDR2: SNHLY, FYNNEI. This CDR3 comprises 14 residues. Unmatched junction bases numbered 6, after V lost 6 bases and J lost 5 bases. This chain's CDR3 is CASSDRGGYQPQHF. CDR3 sequence (DNA): TGTGCCAGCAGCGACAGGGGAGGATATCAGCCCCAGCATTTT.

This chain links TRBV19 with TRBJ2-4, with D perhaps matching TRBD2 (6 bases). This CDR3 has 18 amino acids. Trimming shortened V by 5 bases and J by 1 base, and 21 bases separated the two germline ends. Germline CDR1 is LNHDA and CDR2 is SQIVND (reference sequence). The CDR3 region has the DNA TGTGCCAGTAGTTCGGCGGGGCGGGATGGAAAGGCCAAAAACATTCAGTACTTC. Translating gives CASSSAGRDGKAKNIQYF.

CDR3 loop: CASRNGGSSTEAFF. CDR3 DNA: TGTGCCAGCAGGAACGGGGGGAGTAGCACTGAAGCTTTCTTT. V usage is TRBV7-9 and J usage is TRBJ1-1, with D maybe TRBD1 (5 bases). Trimming left V 6 bases short and J 4 bases short, with 15 bases between. Germline V gene lookup returns CDR1 SEHNR and CDR2 FQNEAQ (reference sequence). The CDR3 length is 14 residues. Combining the CDR3 with reference TRBV7-9 and TRBJ1-1 gives the whole variable domain DTGVSQNPRHKITKRGQNVTFRCDPISEHNRLYWYRQTLGQGPEFLTYFQNEAQLEKSRLLSDRFSAERPKGSFSTLEIQRTEQGDSAMYLCASRNGGSSTEAFFGQGTRLTVV.

V gene TRBV28 combines with J gene TRBJ1-1; tentatively, D is TRBD1 (6 bases). CDR1 is MDHEN, CDR2 SYDVKM, per germline. The CDR3 is 16 amino acids. Trimming left V 3 bases short and J 4 bases short, with 18 bases between. The CDR3, as DNA: TGTGCCAGCAGTTTTATCGGACAGCGGTTGAGCACTGAAGCTTTCTTT. As protein: CASSFIGQRLSTEAFF.

The chain joins TRBV28 to TRBJ2-1; 7 nucleotides line up with TRBD2. CDR1 is MDHEN, CDR2 SYDVKM, per germline. Trimming at V came to 7 bases and at J to 7 bases, leaving 16 bases not matched to a gene. The CDR3 loop spans 16 amino acids. The CDR3 coding sequence is TGTGCCAGCACCAACTCCGCGGGAGTGGGAAGGAATGAGCAGTTCTTC. Its translation is CASTNSAGVGRNEQFF.

The V call is TRBV6-1, the J call TRBJ2-1, with 13 nucleotides matching TRBD2. With 5 bases clipped from V and 4 bases from J, the junction kept 2 bases outside the gene matches. The CDR3 is made up of 15 amino acids. Germline V lookup: CDR1 MNHNS, CDR2 SASEGT. Written as DNA, the CDR3 is TGTGCCAGCAGTCGACTAGCGGGGGGTTACAATGAGCAGTTCTTC. Translation: CASSRLAGGYNEQFF.

The chain has TRBV2 and TRBJ1-2; D is ambiguous. Trimming cost V 8 bases and J 5 bases, with 12 bases left between them. The CDR3 runs to 12 residues. CDR1 is SNHLY and CDR2 is FYNNEI in the germline V gene. The CDR3 DNA sequence: TGTGCCAGCGGGCGAATGGTTTATGGCTACACCTTC. As protein: CASGRMVYGYTF.

The V call is TRBV9, the J call TRBJ2-2; a possible D gene is TRBD2 (5 bases). The CDR3 consists of 17 residues. The V gene's germline CDR1 is SGDLS and CDR2 YYNGEE. V was clipped by 0 bases and J by 0 bases, with 12 bases between them. The CDR3 region has the DNA TGTGCCAGCAGCGTAGCCCGAGGGCTATCGAACACCGGGGAGCTGTTTTTT. Translating it yields CASSVARGLSNTGELFF.

The chain uses TRBV7-9 and TRBJ2-5; D perhaps matches TRBD2 (5 bases). The CDR3 sequence is 13 residues long. Looked up from germline, CDR1 is SEHNR and CDR2 is FQNEAQ (reference sequence). Trimming took off 1 base at V and 6 bases at J, with 9 bases between the two ends. The CDR3 region is CASSLGLSQTQYF. CDR3 in DNA: TGTGCCAGCAGCTTAGGACTATCCCAGACCCAGTACTTC.

The chain is built from TRBV11-3 and TRBJ2-5; a weak D match, TRBD1 (6 bases). The germline V gene has CDR1 SGHNT and CDR2 YENEEA. V dropped 4 bases and J dropped 0 bases, with 15 bases sitting between them. The CDR3 extends over 16 amino acids. The CDR3 spells CASSSTLGADQETQYF. CDR3 nucleotide sequence: TGTGCCAGCAGCTCCACCTTGGGGGCCGACCAAGAGACCCAGTACTTC.

The V and J genes are TRBV5-1 and TRBJ1-2, with no clear D. The CDR3 has 12 amino acids. The V gene's germline CDR1 is SGHRS and CDR2 YFSETQ. V was trimmed by 0 bases and J by 9 bases, leaving 9 bases between them. CDR3 in amino acids: CASSLDTGRYTF. CDR3 nucleotides: TGCGCCAGCAGCTTGGACACGGGTCGCTACACCTTC.

The CDR3 DNA reads as TGTGCCAGCAGCCTCCCCCGGGGAATTCACACAGATACGCAGTATTTT. Amino acid sequence: CASSLPRGIHTDTQYF. The V call is TRBV13, the J call TRBJ2-3, with D perhaps matching TRBD2 (5 bases). Trimming took 5 bases from V and 2 from J, leaving 17 bases between them. The CDR3 totals 16 residues. CDR1 is PRHDT, CDR2 FYEKMQ, per germline (reference sequence).

Only a few counts were recorded for this clone. This chain joins TRBV7-8 and TRBJ1-3; D possibly corresponds to TRBD1 (6 bases). Between the trimmed V and J ends, which lost 6 bases and 0 bases, there was a span of 15 bases. Germline CDR1 is SGHVS and CDR2 is FQNEAQ. This CDR3 is 16 amino acids long. The CDR3 spells CASSYNRVSSGNTIYF. The CDR3 nucleotides are TGTGCCAGCAGTTATAACAGGGTGAGCTCTGGAAACACCATATATTTT.

V gene TRBV6-6 combines with J gene TRBJ1-6; TRBD1 is a possible D gene (5 bases). Between the trimmed V and J ends, which lost 5 bases and 7 bases, there was a span of 12 bases. Germline CDR1 reads MNHNY; CDR2 reads SVGAGI (reference sequence). CDR3 length equals 14 residues. In DNA form, the CDR3 reads TGTGCCAGCAGTGTTGCCAGGGTAAATTCACCCCTCCACTTT. Amino acids: CASSVARVNSPLHF.

The gene calls are TRBV6-1 and TRBJ2-1; 10 bases match TRBD1. This CDR3 is built from 15 residues. With V trimmed by 3 bases and J by 4 bases, 3 bases remained unmatched. The germline V gene encodes CDR1 MNHNS and CDR2 SASEGT. Here the CDR3 reads CASSDDRGPYNEQFF. The CDR3 nucleotides are TGTGCCAGCAGTGATGACAGGGGGCCGTACAATGAGCAGTTCTTC.

The CDR3 sequence: CASSFGQGASADTQYF. In DNA form, the CDR3 reads TGTGCCAGCAGCTTCGGGCAGGGGGCCAGCGCAGATACGCAGTATTTT. The V gene is TRBV9, the J gene TRBJ2-3, with 8 bases matching TRBD1. The CDR3 length is 16 residues. V shed 4 bases and J 4 bases; nucleotides not matched to a gene: 11. CDR1 SGDLS and CDR2 YYNGEE come from the germline V gene.

The gene calls are TRBV2 and TRBJ2-1, with 9 bases lining up with TRBD1. CDR1 SNHLY and CDR2 FYNNEI come from the germline V gene. The CDR3 runs 14 residues. The V and J ends lost 6 bases and 8 bases, in that order; junction bases with no gene match: 8. The CDR3 here is CASRADRGLDEQFF. CDR3 DNA sequence: TGTGCCAGCAGAGCGGACAGGGGACTGGATGAGCAGTTCTTC.

The chain links TRBV4-1 to TRBJ1-1; D is ambiguous. Germline V gene lookup returns CDR1 MGHRA and CDR2 YSYEKL. Trimming took off 1 base at V and 4 bases at J, with 10 bases between the two ends. This CDR3 is 14 amino acids long. The CDR3 DNA reads TGCGCCAGCAGCCAAGTCACCGCAGGCACTGAAGCTTTCTTT. Translating gives CASSQVTAGTEAFF.

This clone appeared a few times. V is TRBV27 and J is TRBJ2-1; D might be TRBD2 (6 bases). Trimming took 0 bases from V and 6 from J, leaving 9 bases between them. The CDR3 consists of 14 residues. Germline V gene lookup returns CDR1 MNHEY and CDR2 SMNVEV (reference sequence). CDR3 in DNA: TGTGCCAGCAGTTTATCCCGGGGAGGCAATGAGCAGTTCTTC. This gives the protein CASSLSRGGNEQFF.

The V call is TRBV4-2, the J call TRBJ2-1, with 10 bases lining up with TRBD1. The germline V gene encodes CDR1 LGHNA and CDR2 YNFKEQ. There are 14 residues in the CDR3. The V and J ends lost 1 base and 6 bases, in that order; junction bases with no gene match: 0. The DNA for the CDR3 is TGTGCCAGCAGCCAAGGGACAGGGGGCAATGAGCAGTTCTTC. Its protein is CASSQGTGGNEQFF.

The DNA for the CDR3 is TGTGCCAGCAGTTCCAGGGAGAACACTGAAGCTTTCTTT. Translating gives CASSSRENTEAFF. The V call is TRBV6-4, the J call TRBJ1-1, with D perhaps matching TRBD1 (5 bases). The CDR3 has 13 residues. The V gene lost 5 bases and the J gene lost 1 base, with 8 bases spanning the gap. Germline lookup yields CDR1 MRHNA and CDR2 SNTAGT.

The CDR3 loop is CASSLLGGALHF. The CDR3 region has the DNA TGTGCCAGCAGCTTATTGGGTGGAGCCCTCCACTTT. The V and J genes are TRBV7-2 and TRBJ1-6; D not certain. The CDR3 extends over 12 amino acids. V lost 2 bases, J lost 14 bases, and 10 bases lay in between. Germline loops: CDR1 SGHTA, CDR2 FQGNSA.

The V and J genes are TRBV11-3 and TRBJ2-1; TRBD2 matches at 8 bases. CDR3 length: 16 residues. V trimming: 5 bases; J trimming: 6 bases; junction bases outside the gene matches: 12. Germline CDR1 is SGHNT and CDR2 is YENEEA. CDR3 loop: CASSPGGTSLSNEQFF. The CDR3, as DNA: TGTGCCAGCAGCCCGGGGGGGACTAGTCTTTCCAATGAGCAGTTCTTC.

The chain is built from TRBV27 and TRBJ2-7, with D maybe TRBD1 (6 bases). CDR3 size: 15 residues. Looked up from germline, CDR1 is MNHEY and CDR2 is SMNVEV (reference sequence). Trimming took 4 bases from V and 2 from J, leaving 15 bases between them. Here the CDR3 reads CASSYDQGTAYEQYF. The CDR3, as DNA: TGTGCCAGCAGTTACGACCAGGGGACGGCCTACGAGCAGTACTTC.

The gene calls are TRBV9 and TRBJ1-6; D perhaps matches TRBD1 (6 bases). The ends were cut back, 3 bases at V and 8 bases at J, with 15 bases in the middle. Germline-derived CDR1 and CDR2 are SGDLS and YYNGEE. This CDR3 has 15 residues. Written as DNA, the CDR3 is TGTGCCAGCAGCGCCTTCAGGGGAGTGGATTCACCCCTCCACTTT. Protein sequence: CASSAFRGVDSPLHF.

The genes are TRBV5-4 and TRBJ2-6; a weak D match, TRBD1 (5 bases). V was cut by 3 bases and J by 0 bases, with 7 bases left in between. Germline values: CDR1 SGHNT, CDR2 YYREEE (reference sequence). The CDR3 has 15 residues. CDR3 coding DNA: TGTGCCAGCAGCTCCAGGGACTCTGGGGCCAACGTCCTGACTTTC. Protein product: CASSSRDSGANVLTF. Filled out from reference TRBV5-4 and TRBJ2-6, the complete variable domain reads ETGVTQSPTHLIKTRGQQVTLRCSSQSGHNTVSWYQQALGQGPQFIFQYYREEENGRGNFPPRFSGLQFPNYSSELNVNALELDDSALYLCASSSRDSGANVLTFGAGSRLTVL.

DNA of the CDR3: TGTGCCAGCAGTTACCGGCGTCTAGCGGGCACAGATACGCAGTATTTT. Translating it yields CASSYRRLAGTDTQYF. The chain couples TRBV6-5 to TRBJ2-3; 7 bases fit TRBD2. Germline values: CDR1 MNHEY, CDR2 SVGAGI. The CDR3 runs to 16 residues. V lost 2 bases and J lost 1; bases outside the gene matches: 6.

This clone has a single count. The genes are TRBV19 and TRBJ2-7; the D gene is possibly TRBD2 (6 bases). The CDR3 runs 14 residues. Germline V gene data show CDR1 as LNHDA and CDR2 as SQIVND (reference sequence). Between the trimmed V and J ends, which lost 3 bases and 2 bases, there was a span of 11 bases. CDR3 amino acids: CASSMGLDPYEQYF. CDR3 nucleotide sequence: TGTGCCAGTAGTATGGGACTGGATCCCTACGAGCAGTACTTC.

This clone was found a few times. V and J are TRBV19 and TRBJ1-1, with 7 bases matching TRBD1. Germline CDR1 and CDR2: LNHDA and SQIVND (reference sequence). The length of the CDR3 is 14 residues. The V and J ends lost 9 bases and 2 bases, in that order; junction bases with no gene match: 9. The CDR3 protein is CARPNGTVNTEAFF. The CDR3 bases are TGTGCCAGGCCAAATGGGACAGTAAACACTGAAGCTTTCTTT.